The sequence of this TCR beta chain was determined in a study of blood T cell repertoires in COVID-19. Study as a whole: Acute and convalescent COVID-19 samples came from the United States, Italy and Spain. Sample material is recorded as cDNA or gDNA derived from T cells, B-cell-depleted T cells, or PBMCs.

Source study methods: Amplification of reference gene primers was used by the study to estimate nucleated cell counts. This table comes from immunoSEQ multiplex PCR, and its TCRdb copy is limited to in-frame clones, with some not included. V and J calls plus clone size are reproduced from that table; the DNA served to infer D and trimming. The sample includes 90,000 to 120,000 clones, more than 70% of them seen just once. Sequenced material: peripheral blood. This clonotype was sampled from a man over 45 with active or convalescent COVID-19.

CDR3 amino acids: CARSPGSREQYF. The CDR3 bases are TGTGCCAGAAGCCCCGGGTCGAGGGAGCAGTACTTC. V is TRBV7-5 and J is TRBJ2-7; whether TRBD2, the table's D call, matches the DNA was not checked. TRBV7-5 is termed a pseudogene. The CDR3 sequence is 12 residues long.